What follows describes a single T cell receptor beta chain. This clonotype has a count of ten or more. Its antigen specificity is not known. There are no base qualities to consult, and no much larger clone falls within one base. Deletion took 4 bases off V and 5 bases off J, with a span of 13 bases between the germline ends. Looking up the germline V gene yields CDR1 SGHRS and CDR2 YFSETQ. The CDR3 starts with the cysteine, ends with the phenylalanine, and has 14 residues. The only DNA kept is the CDR3, 42 bases in frame from the first base. TCR beta CDR3 regions were amplified from RNA transcripts for repertoire sequencing. HTBI primers and the Qiagen OneStep RT-PCR kit were used in a first-round RT-PCR, which was followed by a second-round multiplex PCR, size selection and purification. Libraries were sequenced paired-end with 100 bp reads on an Illumina HiSeq2000. As for the authors' bioinformatics: Reads were processed with SOAPnuke, discarding reads with adapters, uncalled bases, mean Phred below 15, or no exact constant-primer or identifier match. COPE v1.2.5 was used to merge high-quality paired reads. Clonotypes were defined as unique nucleotide sequences and were aligned to IMGT TRB V, D and J references using MiTCR v1.1. Analysis was restricted to V-J combinations with a frequency above 0.0001, which covered about 99% of repertoires. For each V-J combination, a TCR clonal expansion and chaos score was defined as the ratio of F50 clonal expansion to chaos observed in the TCRdist matrix. Features were reduced by Welch's t-statistics and random forest to some 13 V-J combinations, which fed a naive Bayes classifier. The similarity between thyroid and blood repertoires was quantified using the Morisita-Horn index. TCRdb ran its own pipeline on the public reads, namely fastp trimming at Q25 and MiXCR clone calling, and kept in-frame beta chains. Identical CDR3 protein sequences are pooled into one entry, listed with their most common genes and DNA. The V and J calls were determined by TCRdb, not by the authors. This sample lists about 420,000 distinct CDR3 sequences; roughly 21% were detected once. Of the sample, under 3% falls within the top ten clones.

Hyperthyroidism was considered stable if no progression to ophthalmopathy occurred within 18 months of follow-up. The hyperthyroidism patients were 18 to 65 years old and newly diagnosed, with a disease duration of less than 2 months. Anyone with other autoimmune diseases, uncontrolled infections, pregnancy or lactation was excluded from the study. Clinical symptoms, serum thyroxine, TRAb, thyroid ultrasound and orbital computed tomography were used for diagnosis. Ficoll-Paque density gradient centrifugation was used to isolate PBMCs from approximately 10 ml of fresh peripheral blood. Trizol reagent was used to extract the total RNA, and its quality was then checked on an Agilent 2100 Bioanalyzer. This sample is drawn from a study of Graves' ophthalmopathy and Graves' hyperthyroidism (dated by TCRdb to between 2017 and 2018). With regard to the full study: Peripheral blood was collected at initial diagnosis, before any treatment. Once sampling was done, hyperthyroidism patients were given methimazole at a starting dose of 30 mg daily, while ophthalmopathy patients were given high-dose intravenous methylprednisolone. In total, over 130 blood samples were TCR-sequenced: 40 to 45 ophthalmopathy, under 80 hyperthyroidism and around 17 hyperthyroidism-to-ophthalmopathy patients. An independent validation cohort was composed of 18 hyperthyroidism patients and 17 patients who later progressed from hyperthyroidism to ophthalmopathy. To explore V-J signatures distinguishing ophthalmopathy from hyperthyroidism, a discovery set of about a hundred patients (fewer than 45 ophthalmopathy, roughly 55 stable hyperthyroidism) was enrolled. The study used TCR beta repertoire signatures to distinguish Graves' ophthalmopathy from Graves' hyperthyroidism and to predict progression to ophthalmopathy. The 75 to 100 discovery patients were randomly split 7:3 into training and test sets. In roughly 6 hyperthyroidism patients, the T-cell repertoires found in thyroid tissue were compared with those found in blood. What the study reported, not specific to this receptor: Sample size was not predetermined statistically, and investigators were not blinded to group allocation. Most of the expanded thyroid clonotypes with a frequency above 0.001 were also detected in blood, and it was suggested that the thyroid immune response may be reflected by blood repertoires. In cross-validation, the 13-signature model distinguished ophthalmopathy from stable hyperthyroidism with approximately 90% sensitivity and around 84% specificity, while in the test set the corresponding values were about 79% and 69%. In validation, the model predicted ophthalmopathy progression with 70.59% sensitivity and about 77% specificity; more than ten predicted patients were CT-confirmed with GO in a median of around 6 months.

The origin of this receptor is a woman aged 18-35 years with stable Graves' hyperthyroidism. Donor details come from another sample of the same person, matched by shared clones. Sequencing input: peripheral blood. Recombination connected TRBV5-1 to TRBJ1-5, with no reliable assignment of the D segment. The CDR3 region reads CASSLPGPDQPQHF. In nucleotides, the sequence is TGCGCCAGCAGCCTGCCTGGGCCCGATCAGCCCCAGCATTTT.